The T cell receptor beta chain described here comes from a study of low-dose radiotherapy and immunotherapy resistance in tumors. Study-level information: The study delivered 0.5 Gy per fraction every 2 weeks to Cohort 1, totaling 6.5 Gy. Oral administration of aspirin 300 mg daily occurred for four cycles, commencing at cycle 1 day 1.

Indicated time point: before trial treatment. All eligible patients presented with advanced solid tumors that contained no tumor-infiltrating lymphocytes. The CDR3 consists of 12 residues. CDR1 and CDR2 from the germline V gene are SEHNR and FQNEAQ (reference sequence). Trimming left V 2 bases short and J 8 bases short, with 10 bases between. TRAV and TRBV primers primed cDNA for both TCRalpha and TCRbeta. TCRs were amplified for roughly 20 PCR cycles with a constant-region primer and V-primer adapter. Each CDR3 protein gets one entry after TCRdb re-called the reads with MiXCR. Of 60,000 to 90,000 distinct CDR3 sequences listed, roughly 30% are singletons.

This specimen consisted of PBMCs, obtained before treatment. This rearrangement joins TRBV7-9 to TRBJ2-7; D is undetermined. This TCR came from a female donor with ovarian cancer. CDR3 sequence: CASSLSDTQQYF. The CDR3, as DNA: TGTGCCAGCAGCTTATCTGACACCCAGCAGTACTTC.